Shown below are 22 T cell receptor beta chains from a single sample sequenced in a study of CD4 T cells in relation to SARS-CoV-2 and coronaviruses. Profiling relied on immunoSEQ multiplex PCR, and the TCRdb table lists in-frame clones only, not all of them. The sample consists of around 35,000 clones, 80% to 90% of them appearing once. The specimen sequenced was memory CD4+ T cells from PBMCs. The origin of the receptors is an adult with COVID-19.

This rearrangement joins TRBV4-1 to TRBJ2-3, with D possibly TRBD2 on 5 matching bases. V gave up 1 base and J gave up 1 base, with 9 bases separating them. The germline V gene has CDR1 MGHRA and CDR2 YSYEKL. The CDR3 runs to 15 residues. In nucleotides, the CDR3 is TGCGCCAGCAGCCAAGTAGTACTAGGCACAGATACGCAGTATTTT. Protein sequence: CASSQVVLGTDTQYF.

The count of this clone is one. This chain joins TRBV5-1 and TRBJ2-7, with 7 bases that match TRBD2. The J segment lost 2 bases and the V segment lost 0 bases, leaving 5 bases of the junction unmatched. Germline V CDR1 and CDR2: SGHRS, YFSETQ. This CDR3 has 15 residues. The CDR3 loop is CASSLASGITYEQYF. In DNA form, the CDR3 reads TGCGCCAGCAGCTTGGCCAGCGGGATCACCTACGAGCAGTACTTC.

J is TRBJ2-2 and V is TRBV18; TRBD1 matches 9 bases. V shed 3 bases, J shed 8 bases, and the junction held 7 bases outside the gene matches. This CDR3 is 15 amino acids long. Germline CDR1 and CDR2: KGHSH and LQKENI. Written as DNA, the CDR3 is TGTGCCAGCTCACCTACAGGGGGCCTAGGAGGGGAGCTGTTTTTT. This sequence encodes CASSPTGGLGGELFF.

The rearrangement joins TRBV10-3 to TRBJ2-7; 7 nucleotides match TRBD1. The CDR3 is 14 amino acids. CDR1 and CDR2 (germline): ENHRY, SYGVKD. With V trimmed by 6 bases and J by 3 bases, 8 bases remained unmatched. CDR3 in DNA: TGTGCCATCAGCTCTTGGGACAGTTACTACGAGCAGTACTTC. Translation: CAISSWDSYYEQYF.

The V and J genes are TRBV3-1 (or the pseudogene TRBV3-2) and TRBJ1-2; 7 positions match TRBD1. CDR1 is LGHDT and CDR2 is YNNKEL in the germline V gene (reference sequence). The CDR3 is made up of 16 amino acids. V shed 0 bases, J shed 0 bases, and the junction held 4 bases outside the gene matches. DNA for the CDR3: TGTGCCAGCAGCCAAGATCGGGACAGAGCTAACTATGGCTACACCTTC. Protein sequence: CASSQDRDRANYGYTF.

This clone was observed once. The CDR3 DNA reads TGTGCCATCAGTGATGACAGGGCTGAAGCTTTCTTT. It is translated as CAISDDRAEAFF. The rearrangement uses TRBV10-3 and TRBJ1-1; TRBD1 matches at 7 bases. The CDR3 consists of 12 residues. Trimming took 3 bases from V and 6 from J; bases not matched to a gene: 1. Germline CDR1 ENHRY, CDR2 SYGVKD.

Concerning this clone itself: Other nucleotide sequences in the sample specify the same CDR3. This chain joins TRBV6-5 and TRBJ2-5; the D call may be TRBD1 or TRBD2 (6 bases each). This CDR3 contains 14 residues. CDR1 is MNHEY, CDR2 SVGAGI, per germline. Trimming took 0 bases from V and 4 from J, leaving 9 bases between them. CDR3 DNA sequence: TGTGCCAGCAGTTACTCGAGGGGGGTAGAGACCCAGTACTTC. Its protein product is CASSYSRGVETQYF.

The V gene is TRBV18, the J gene TRBJ1-5; no clear D. V lost 5 bases and J lost 3, with 11 bases in between. This CDR3 comprises 14 residues. CDR1 is KGHSH, CDR2 LQKENI, per germline. The chain's CDR3 is CASSSGVTNQPQHF. CDR3 bases: TGTGCCAGCTCATCTGGGGTGACCAATCAGCCCCAGCATTTT.

In this sample, this clone turned up once. V gene TRBV2 combines with J gene TRBJ2-5; D not resolved. Germline CDR1 SNHLY, CDR2 FYNNEI. Trimming took 2 bases from V and 4 from J, leaving 5 bases between them. There are 12 residues in the CDR3. The CDR3 nucleotides read TGTGCCAGCAGTGAAATAGGAGAGACCCAGTACTTC. Its translation is CASSEIGETQYF.

The chain joins TRBV11-2 to TRBJ1-2; D possibly corresponds to TRBD1 (6 bases). V lost 5 bases and J lost 8, with 18 bases in between. In germline, CDR1 is SGHAT, CDR2 FQNNGV. The CDR3 has 14 amino acids. The CDR3 region has the DNA TGTGCCAGCAGCCAAGACAGGCTAACCGGGGGCTACACCTTC. Translation: CASSQDRLTGGYTF.

The gene calls are TRBV5-6 and TRBJ1-6; a possible D gene is TRBD1 (5 bases). Trimming left V 4 bases short and J 9 bases short, with 23 bases between. Germline-derived CDR1 and CDR2 are SGHDT and YYEEEE. CDR3 size: 17 residues. The CDR3 sequence: CASSRTGTRHGTSPLHF. In nucleotides, the CDR3 is TGTGCCAGCAGCCGGACGGGAACAAGGCATGGGACTTCACCCCTCCACTTT.

The chain combines TRBV10-3 with TRBJ2-1; D gene ambiguous. This CDR3 is built from 13 residues. Trimming left V 2 bases short and J 10 bases short, with 12 bases between. From germline, CDR1 is ENHRY and CDR2 SYGVKD. CDR3 sequence (DNA): TGTGCCATCAGTGAGAGCGCCCTTGGGGAGCAGTTCTTC. Encoded protein: CAISESALGEQFF.

The V gene is TRBV15, the J gene TRBJ1-1; maybe TRBD1 (6 bases). Germline V gene data show CDR1 as LNHNV and CDR2 as YYDKDF (reference sequence). Trimming stripped 0 bases from V and 5 bases from J, with 10 bases between. The CDR3 has 14 residues. DNA of the CDR3: TGTGCCACCAGCAGAGATCCAGGGGTGACTGAAGCTTTCTTT. Translated: CATSRDPGVTEAFF.

The rearrangement links TRBV29-1 to TRBJ2-1, with 8 nucleotides matching TRBD2. J was trimmed by 15 bases and V by 6 bases; bases with no gene match: 10. This CDR3 region has 11 residues. Germline CDR1 and CDR2: SQVTM and ANQGSEA. This CDR3 is CSVAGGGLGFF. CDR3 DNA sequence: TGCAGCGTCGCCGGGGGGGGGCTTGGGTTCTTC.

This clone was counted once. The genes are TRBV24-1 and TRBJ2-5, with TRBD2 matching 7 bases. Trimming at V came to 2 bases and at J to 2 bases, leaving 7 bases not matched to a gene. Germline assignment: CDR1 KGHDR and CDR2 SFDVKD. The CDR3 runs 16 residues. Here the CDR3 reads CATSDSRGSGQETQYF. DNA of the CDR3: TGTGCCACCAGTGATTCCCGAGGTAGCGGGCAAGAGACCCAGTACTTC.

The chain links TRBV19 to TRBJ2-3; 8 bases are shared with TRBD2. The CDR3 extends over 14 amino acids. Per germline, CDR1 LNHDA and CDR2 SQIVND (reference sequence). Trimming took 4 bases from V and 0 from J; bases not matched to a gene: 0. The CDR3 sequence: CASSTSGSTDTQYF. The DNA of the CDR3 is TGTGCCAGTAGTACTAGCGGGAGCACAGATACGCAGTATTTT.

The chain carries TRBV5-1 and TRBJ1-2; 7 nucleotides match TRBD1. There are 12 residues in the CDR3. After removal of 4 bases from V and 6 bases from J, the junction contained 3 bases not matched to a gene. Germline V gene data show CDR1 as SGHRS and CDR2 as YFSETQ. The CDR3 is CASSTGQDGYTF. DNA of the CDR3: TGCGCCAGCAGCACAGGACAGGATGGCTACACCTTC.

The chain recombines TRBV5-8 with TRBJ1-4, with D maybe TRBD1 (6 bases). Germline CDR1 SGHTS, CDR2 YDEGEE. The CDR3 runs 16 residues. Trimming shortened V by 2 bases and J by 5 bases, and 16 bases separated the two germline ends. The CDR3 DNA is TGTGCCAGCAGCTTACCCTGGGCAGGGGAAAATGAAAAACTGTTTTTT. This translates into CASSLPWAGENEKLFF. Based on the CDR3 plus reference TRBV5-8 and TRBJ1-4, the full variable domain is EAGVTQSPTHLIKTRGQQATLRCSPISGHTSVYWYQQALGLGLQFLLWYDEGEERNRGNFPPRFSGRQFPNYSSELNVNALELEDSALYLCASSLPWAGENEKLFFGSGTQLSVL.

The chain is built from TRBV3-1 (or the pseudogene TRBV3-2) and TRBJ2-1, with 8 nucleotides matching TRBD1. The germline gives CDR1 LGHDT, CDR2 YNNKEL (reference sequence). The CDR3 sequence is 16 residues long. The ends lost 4 bases at V and 6 bases at J; junction bases unmatched: 11. CDR3 bases: TGTGCCAGCAGCCTCAGGGGGCGCTTCCCGGGCAATGAGCAGTTCTTC. It is translated as CASSLRGRFPGNEQFF.

The sample holds a few counts of this clone. The J gene is TRBJ2-1, the V gene TRBV18; D is unclear. The length of the CDR3 is 11 residues. Germline CDR1 and CDR2: KGHSH and LQKENI. V was cut by 3 bases and J by 8 bases, with 5 bases left in between. In DNA, the CDR3 is TGTGCCAGCTCACCGGGTCATGAGCAGTTCTTC. Its translation: CASSPGHEQFF.

This chain links TRBV29-1 with TRBJ1-1, with D unresolved. Looked up from germline, CDR1 is SQVTM and CDR2 is ANQGSEA. This CDR3 has 11 residues. This CDR3 is CSKTVNTEAFF. The CDR3 nucleotides read TGCAGTAAAACGGTGAACACTGAAGCTTTCTTT. Full variable domain (rest looked up from reference TRBV29-1 and TRBJ1-1): SAVISQKPSRDICQRGTSLTIQCQVDSQVTMMFWYRQQPGQSLTLIATANQGSEATYESGFVIDKFPISRPNLTFSTLTVSNMSPEDSSIYLCSKTVNTEAFFGQGTRLTVV.

The gene calls are TRBV7-2 and TRBJ2-1; D is perhaps TRBD1 or TRBD2 (5 bases each). The germline V gene encodes CDR1 SGHTA and CDR2 FQGNSA. This CDR3 contains 16 residues. Trimming cost V 1 base and J 3 bases, with 13 bases left between them. CDR3 amino acids: CASSLGPGPDYNEQFF. Written as DNA, the CDR3 is TGTGCCAGCAGCTTAGGACCGGGACCCGACTACAATGAGCAGTTCTTC.